This T cell receptor beta chain appears in the sequencing data of a study of blood T cell repertoires in COVID-19. About the research overall: Donors in the United States, Italy and Spain gave samples during acute or convalescent COVID-19.

TCRdb keeps only in-frame clones here, not all; method: immunoSEQ multiplex PCR. In the table there are about 210,000 clones, roughly four fifths of which are singletons. This clone was seen only a few times. V was clipped by 8 bases and J by 4 bases, with 8 bases between them. This CDR3 region has 12 residues. Germline CDR1 is MNHEY and CDR2 is SVGAGI. Sequenced sample: peripheral blood. The chain employs TRBV6-5 and TRBJ1-4; D is ambiguous. The sequence was collected from a woman between 40 and 50 years old with acute or convalescent COVID-19. CDR3 residues: CASGGNNEKLFF. The CDR3 DNA follows: TGTGCCAGCGGCGGGAATAATGAAAAACTGTTTTTT.